The T cell receptor (beta chain) described here comes from a study of CD8 T cells in Susac syndrome. Reverse transcription of about 0.45 to 1 ug RNA was carried out with random hexamers. Each CDR3 protein is one row after TCRdb ran MiXCR on the immunoSEQ multiplex PCR reads. The data show fewer than 200,000 distinct CDR3 sequences, roughly 92% seen once. Germline-derived CDR1 and CDR2 are SGHTA and FQGNSA. This CDR3 has 16 amino acids. Trimming shortened V by 5 bases and J by 0 bases, and 14 bases separated the two germline ends. The clonotype originates from a human donor in good health. The sample comprised CD4+ T cells from PBMCs. The chain links TRBV7-2 to TRBJ1-5, with D maybe TRBD1 (6 bases). The CDR3 spells CASSPGQLISNQPQHF. Here the CDR3 DNA reads TGTGCCAGCAGCCCAGGACAGCTTATTAGCAATCAGCCCCAGCATTTT.